Presented here are 30 T cell receptor beta chains from one specimen sequenced in a study of blood T cells in healthy people across ages. Then a second PCR, running roughly 7 to 11 cycles, was carried out with a sample-barcoded 5' primer and a J-beta primer mix. TCRdb re-called the 5' RACE reads through MiXCR, storing one row per CDR3 protein. The sample consists of about 1,600,000 distinct CDR3 sequences, around 39% of them appearing once. The sample taken for sequencing was blood. Receptor source: a woman between 18 and 30 years old in good health.

The chain recombines TRBV5-5 with TRBJ1-1; D not resolved. This CDR3 is 14 amino acids long. V was trimmed by 0 bases and J by 5 bases, leaving 11 bases between them. Germline values: CDR1 SGHKS, CDR2 YYEKEE (reference sequence). Written as DNA, the CDR3 is TGTGCCAGCAGCTTGGAAGCAGTACAGACTGAAGCTTTCTTT. Residues: CASSLEAVQTEAFF.

The V call is TRBV5-5, the J call TRBJ2-7, with 8 positions matching TRBD1. Judging by the DNA end, TRBJ2-5 fits better; the J call may be wrong. Germline V lookup: CDR1 SGHKS, CDR2 YYEKEE (reference sequence). The CDR3 consists of 16 residues. CDR3 coding DNA: TGTGCCAGCAGCTTGTCAGGGGGCCTGACAGGAGAGACCCAGTACTTC. It translates to CASSLSGGLTGETQYF.

As concerns this clonotype: At one end, the junction sequence differs from germline, possibly due to a read error. The chain has TRBV12-3 or TRBV12-4 and TRBJ2-6, with 8 bases aligning to TRBD1. The CDR3 has 16 residues. The CDR3 spells CASSWTGSSGASVLTF. CDR3 coding DNA: TGTGCCAGCAGTTGGACAGGGTCCTCTGGGGCCAGCGTCCTGACTTTC.

As regards this clonotype: The junction departs from germline at one end; a sequencing error may be responsible. CDR3 sequence reads: CASRQPNGKLFF. CDR3 nucleotide sequence: TGTGCCAGCAGGCAGCCTAATGGAAAACTGTTTTTT. The chain has TRBV28 and TRBJ1-4; no firm D call. Germline assignment: CDR1 MDHEN and CDR2 SYDVKM. The CDR3 is 12 residues long.

This chain uses TRBV6-2 or TRBV6-3 with TRBJ2-7; D remains ambiguous. This CDR3 spans 14 amino acids. Germline lookup yields CDR1 MNHEY and CDR2 SVGEGT. Trimming left V 0 bases short and J 0 bases short, with 6 bases between. CDR3 DNA: TGTGCCAGCAGTTACTCAGGGAACTCCTACGAGCAGTACTTC. Residues: CASSYSGNSYEQYF.

The gene calls are TRBV20-1 and TRBJ2-7; 8 bases are shared with TRBD2. This CDR3 spans 18 amino acids. Trimming cost V 0 bases and J 4 bases; bases outside gene matches: 17. The V gene's germline CDR1 is DFQATT and CDR2 SNEGSKA (reference sequence). The CDR3 sequence: CSAREYSGENSKNYEQYF. CDR3 DNA: TGCAGTGCTAGAGAATATAGCGGGGAAAACTCCAAAAATTACGAGCAGTACTTC.

This chain joins TRBV6-5 and TRBJ2-7; D is undetermined. Trimming took 7 bases from V and 0 from J, leaving 13 bases between them. Germline values: CDR1 MNHEY, CDR2 SVGAGI. The CDR3 has 14 residues. The CDR3: CASNPKGPSYEQYF. CDR3 sequence (DNA): TGTGCCAGCAATCCCAAGGGTCCCTCCTACGAGCAGTACTTC.

This clonotype was seen a few times. The chain has TRBV27 and TRBJ1-5; D possibly corresponds to TRBD1 (6 bases). CDR3 length equals 15 residues. Germline lookup yields CDR1 MNHEY and CDR2 SMNVEV (reference sequence). Trimming removed 5 bases at V and 2 bases at J, with 13 bases between. The CDR3 is CASSLTGIGNQPQHF. In DNA, the CDR3 is TGTGCCAGCAGTCTAACAGGGATTGGCAATCAGCCCCAGCATTTT.

V usage is TRBV24-1 and J usage is TRBJ2-1; no firm D call. The germline V gene has CDR1 KGHDR and CDR2 SFDVKD. The CDR3 has 12 amino acids. V shed 1 base and J shed 8 bases, with 5 bases lying between them. CDR3 sequence: CATSDFGHEQFF. For the CDR3, the DNA is TGTGCCACCAGTGATTTCGGCCATGAGCAGTTCTTC.

The chain links TRBV21-1 to TRBJ2-4; the table's D call, TRBD1, was not checked against the DNA. Judging by the DNA end, TRBJ2-7 fits better; the J call may be wrong. TRBV21-1 constitutes a pseudogene. CDR3 length equals 14 residues. The CDR3 is CASSLAGRGYEQYF. The CDR3 DNA reads as TGTGCCAGCAGCCTAGCGGGAAGGGGATACGAGCAGTACTTC.

The CDR3 nucleotides are TGTGCCAGCTCAGTAGGAACAGGTGAGCAGTTCTTC. This codes for CASSVGTGEQFF. The chain uses TRBV7-8 and TRBJ2-1; a weak D match, TRBD1 (5 bases). The V gene's germline CDR1 is SGHVS and CDR2 FQNEAQ. V lost 8 bases, J lost 9 bases, and 14 bases lay in between. The CDR3 is 12 amino acids.

The chain couples TRBV19 to TRBJ2-5; 10 bases align to TRBD2. The CDR3 covers 16 residues. Unmatched junction bases numbered 14, after V lost 5 bases and J lost 8 bases. Germline V CDR1 and CDR2: LNHDA, SQIVND (reference sequence). DNA for the CDR3: TGTGCCAGTAGTGAACTCCTAGCGGGGGTGTTGTATACCCAGTACTTC. This codes for CASSELLAGVLYTQYF.

With regard to this clonotype: One end of the junction fails to match germline, which may point to a read error. The rearrangement uses TRBV2 and TRBJ2-3, with 10 bases lining up with TRBD2. This CDR3 region has 17 residues. Germline V gene lookup returns CDR1 SNHLY and CDR2 FYNNEI. CDR3 residues: CASSASGRDYSTNTQYF. CDR3 in DNA: TGTGCCAGCAGTGCCAGCGGGAGGGATTACAGCACAAATACGCAGTATTTT.

V gene TRBV12-3 or TRBV12-4 combines with J gene TRBJ2-5; 9 bases match TRBD2. The CDR3 is 15 amino acids. The trim removed 5 bases at V and 2 bases at J, leaving 6 bases unmatched. The CDR3 DNA reads as TGTGCCAGCAGTCCGATAGCGGGGGAACAAGAGACCCAGTACTTC. Encoded protein: CASSPIAGEQETQYF.

The chain carries TRBV30 and TRBJ2-4, with D maybe TRBD1 (5 bases). The J call may not be correct, given that the DNA end is closer to TRBJ2-5. Germline-derived CDR1 and CDR2 are GTSNPN and SVGIG (reference sequence). This CDR3 comprises 12 residues. The CDR3 here is CAWSQQGETQYF. The CDR3, as DNA: TGTGCCTGGAGTCAGCAGGGAGAGACCCAGTACTTC.

The sample holds a few counts of this clonotype. CDR3 in DNA: TGTGCCAGCAGCCAAGGGGCTGGGTCTAGCGGGATGCAGGAGACCCAGTACTTC. Translating it yields CASSQGAGSSGMQETQYF. The chain is built from TRBV4-2 and TRBJ2-5, with 9 bases aligning to TRBD2. CDR3 length: 18 residues. V lost 1 base to trimming and J lost 5 bases; unmatched junction nucleotides: 14. Germline values: CDR1 LGHNA, CDR2 YNFKEQ.

This clonotype has just a few counts. V and J are TRBV20-1 and TRBJ2-3; 11 nucleotides align to TRBD1. V was pared by 3 bases and J by 4 bases, with 9 bases of the junction left unmatched. Per the germline V gene, CDR1 is DFQATT and CDR2 is SNEGSKA (reference sequence). The CDR3 totals 16 residues. The CDR3, as DNA: TGCAGTGCTAGGCAACGGGGGACAGGGGGGGCAGATACGCAGTATTTT. Protein product: CSARQRGTGGADTQYF.

The CDR3 sequence is CASSPTPGQGFNEQYF. CDR3 in DNA: TGCGCCAGCAGCCCTACACCGGGACAGGGTTTTAACGAGCAGTACTTC. The chain uses TRBV4-1 and TRBJ2-7; 9 bases map to TRBD1. V trimming: 4 bases; J trimming: 5 bases; junction bases outside the gene matches: 12. Germline lookup yields CDR1 MGHRA and CDR2 YSYEKL. The CDR3 is 16 residues long.

This clonotype was seen ten or more times. The chain employs TRBV6-1 and TRBJ2-1; D is uncertain. V was pared by 7 bases and J by 5 bases, with 12 bases between. CDR3 length: 13 amino acids. The germline gives CDR1 MNHNS, CDR2 SASEGT. CDR3 nucleotide sequence: TGTGCCAGCACCATGGACCTCAACAATGAGCAGTTCTTC. This translates into CASTMDLNNEQFF.

Only a few counts were recorded for this clonotype. CDR3 nucleotides: TGTGCCAGCAGTGAGCGGACACAAAGCACAGATACGCAGTATTTT. This gives the protein CASSERTQSTDTQYF. The rearrangement links TRBV6-1 to TRBJ2-3, with D possibly TRBD1 on 5 matching bases. Germline CDR1 MNHNS, CDR2 SASEGT. The V gene lost 3 bases and the J gene lost 0 bases, with 10 bases spanning the gap. The CDR3 is 15 amino acids.

V usage is TRBV12-3 or TRBV12-4 and J usage is TRBJ1-2; the match to TRBD1 covers 7 bases. The CDR3 totals 14 residues. Trimming removed 6 bases from V and 7 bases from J; junction bases left unmatched: 11. The CDR3: CASRLGGQRRGYTF. The CDR3 DNA sequence: TGTGCCAGCAGACTTGGGGGACAGAGACGTGGCTACACCTTC.

This clonotype appeared a few times. The rearrangement links TRBV6-5 to TRBJ2-1, with 9 bases lining up with TRBD2. The junction had 5 bases not matched to a gene; V was cut back by 0 bases and J by 5 bases. Germline V lookup: CDR1 MNHEY, CDR2 SVGAGI. This CDR3 region has 16 residues. The CDR3 loop is CASSYSGGRADNEQFF. The CDR3 DNA reads as TGTGCCAGCAGTTACTCGGGCGGGAGGGCCGACAATGAGCAGTTCTTC.

This clonotype has a handful of counts. The V gene is TRBV7-9, the J gene TRBJ1-2; 10 positions match TRBD1. Trimming at V came to 5 bases and at J to 2 bases, leaving 8 bases not matched to a gene. Germline CDR1 is SEHNR and CDR2 is FQNEAQ (reference sequence). The CDR3 sequence is 16 residues long. CDR3 residues: CASSARQGAQNYGYTF. CDR3 sequence (DNA): TGTGCCAGCAGCGCCCGACAGGGGGCGCAGAACTATGGCTACACCTTC.

CDR3 amino acids: CASSHSGPREETQYF. The CDR3 DNA reads as TGTGCCAGCAGCCATTCAGGGCCGAGGGAAGAGACCCAGTACTTC. The chain recombines TRBV3-1 with TRBJ2-5; D may be TRBD1 or TRBD2 (5 bases each). CDR1 and CDR2 (germline): LGHDT, YNNKEL (reference sequence). The CDR3 is made up of 15 amino acids. With 3 bases removed from V and 3 bases from J, the gap between germline ends came to 14 bases.

CDR3 protein: CSVRRTNNEQFF. CDR3 bases: TGCAGCGTTAGGAGGACTAATAATGAGCAGTTCTTC. This chain links TRBV29-1 with TRBJ2-1, with D possibly TRBD2 on 6 matching bases. Trimming cost V 5 bases and J 7 bases, with 12 bases left between them. The length of the CDR3 is 12 residues. The V gene's germline CDR1 is SQVTM and CDR2 ANQGSEA.

The gene calls are TRBV4-2 and TRBJ2-7; D gene unclear. V lost 0 bases and J lost 4, with 10 bases in between. The CDR3 contains 14 residues. The germline CDR1 and CDR2 sequences are LGHNA and YNFKEQ. This CDR3 is CASSQDVGEYEQYF. DNA for the CDR3: TGTGCCAGCAGCCAAGACGTTGGGGAATACGAGCAGTACTTC.

The V gene is TRBV4-1, the J gene TRBJ2-3; D perhaps matches TRBD1 (6 bases). V shed 0 bases and J shed 4 bases, with 20 bases lying between them. The CDR3 extends over 18 amino acids. Germline V gives CDR1 MGHRA, CDR2 YSYEKL. The CDR3 protein is CASSQEGSGVTLADTQYF. The CDR3 DNA is TGCGCCAGCAGCCAAGAGGGGTCAGGGGTCACCCTAGCAGATACGCAGTATTTT.

The rearrangement uses TRBV27 and TRBJ1-6, with 9 bases matching TRBD1. The germline CDR1 and CDR2 sequences are MNHEY and SMNVEV (reference sequence). V shed 6 bases, J shed 8 bases, and the junction held 8 bases outside the gene matches. The CDR3 has 15 amino acids. CDR3 in amino acids: CASRPPGTGYSPLHF. The CDR3, as DNA: TGTGCCAGCAGGCCCCCAGGGACAGGGTATTCACCCCTCCACTTT.

This chain connects TRBV5-4 to TRBJ2-3; TRBD2 matches 9 bases. The V gene's germline CDR1 is SGHNT and CDR2 YYREEE (reference sequence). V shed 4 bases, J shed 0 bases, and the junction held 9 bases outside the gene matches. The CDR3 is made up of 17 amino acids. In DNA, the CDR3 is TGTGCCAGCAGCACAGGACTAGCGCCCGCTAGCACAGATACGCAGTATTTT. Encoded protein: CASSTGLAPASTDTQYF. Filled out from reference TRBV5-4 and TRBJ2-3, the complete variable domain reads ETGVTQSPTHLIKTRGQQVTLRCSSQSGHNTVSWYQQALGQGPQFIFQYYREEENGRGNFPPRFSGLQFPNYSSELNVNALELDDSALYLCASSTGLAPASTDTQYFGPGTRLTVL.

The chain has TRBV20-1 and TRBJ2-7; the D gene is possibly TRBD2 (6 bases). The length of the CDR3 is 15 residues. Germline lookup yields CDR1 DFQATT and CDR2 SNEGSKA (reference sequence). V was shortened by 5 bases and J by 2 bases, with 19 bases between the two germline ends. CDR3 protein: CSAGRNGDWAYEQYF. The CDR3 bases are TGCAGTGCTGGACGAAACGGGGACTGGGCCTACGAGCAGTACTTC.